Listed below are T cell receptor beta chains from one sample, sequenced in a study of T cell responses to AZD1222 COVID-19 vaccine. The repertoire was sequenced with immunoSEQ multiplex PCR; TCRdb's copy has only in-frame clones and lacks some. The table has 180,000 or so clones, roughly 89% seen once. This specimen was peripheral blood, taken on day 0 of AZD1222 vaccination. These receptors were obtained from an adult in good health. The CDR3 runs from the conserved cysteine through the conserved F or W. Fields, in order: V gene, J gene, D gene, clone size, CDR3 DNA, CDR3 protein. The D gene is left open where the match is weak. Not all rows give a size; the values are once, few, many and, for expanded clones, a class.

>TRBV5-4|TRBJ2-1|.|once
TGTGCCAGCAGCTTGGATATCGCAGGTTCTGGCAATGAGCAGTTCTTC
CASSLDIAGSGNEQFF
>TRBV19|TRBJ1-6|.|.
TGTGCCAGTAGTATGGGGACCGGTTCCAATTCACCCCTCCACTTT
CASSMGTGSNSPLHF
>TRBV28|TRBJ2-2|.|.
TGTGCCAGCAGTCCGCCAGACAGGAGATACACCGGGGAGCTGTTTTTT
CASSPPDRRYTGELFF
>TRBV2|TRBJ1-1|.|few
TGTGCCAGCAGGGGGAGGGTAACGAACACTGAAGCTTTCTTT
CASRGRVTNTEAFF
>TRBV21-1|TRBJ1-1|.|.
TGTGCCAGCAGCAAAGTTGGGACCCAGAACACTGAAGCTTTCTTT
CASSKVGTQNTEAFF
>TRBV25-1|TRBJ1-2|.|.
TGTGCCAGCAGTGAAGTGGTTGGCTACACCTTC
CASSEVVGYTF
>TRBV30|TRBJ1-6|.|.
TGTGCCTGGAGTGTAAATGCAGGTTATAATTCACCCCTCCACTTT
CAWSVNAGYNSPLHF
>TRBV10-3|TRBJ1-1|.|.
TGTGCCACTGGCGGGGTGGTCACTGAAGCTTTCTTT
CATGGVVTEAFF
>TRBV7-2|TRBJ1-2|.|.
TGTGCCAGCAGCTTAGAGCCAGGGTCCGACTATGGCTACACCTTC
CASSLEPGSDYGYTF
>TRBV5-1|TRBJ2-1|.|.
TGCGCCAGCAGCTTGGGGTCGCCGAGCTCCTACAATGAGCAGTTCTTC
CASSLGSPSSYNEQFF